This T cell receptor beta chain is drawn from a study of shared clonotypes between healthy human individuals. The germline CDR1 and CDR2 sequences are SEHNR and FQNEAQ (reference sequence). This CDR3 region has 17 residues. V shed 1 base, J shed 2 bases, and the junction held 4 bases outside the gene matches. Naive CD8 cells, CD45RO-negative and positively selected for CCR7, excluded terminally differentiated effector memory CD45RA+ cells. The assay was immunoSEQ multiplex PCR, and TCRdb's table has in-frame clones only and misses some. Of some 2,100,000 clones listed, about 92% were seen once; the top ten hold about 1.5%.

The gene calls are TRBV7-9 and TRBJ2-6, with TRBD1 matching over 8 bases. This clonotype was obtained from a young man in good health. Some clones in this sample may be carry-over from other donors' samples. Sequencing was performed on naive CD8+ T cells from PBMCs. The CDR3 protein is CASSLEGRGPGANVLTF. The CDR3 DNA follows: TGTGCCAGCAGCTTAGAAGGCAGGGGGCCTGGGGCCAACGTCCTGACTTTC.